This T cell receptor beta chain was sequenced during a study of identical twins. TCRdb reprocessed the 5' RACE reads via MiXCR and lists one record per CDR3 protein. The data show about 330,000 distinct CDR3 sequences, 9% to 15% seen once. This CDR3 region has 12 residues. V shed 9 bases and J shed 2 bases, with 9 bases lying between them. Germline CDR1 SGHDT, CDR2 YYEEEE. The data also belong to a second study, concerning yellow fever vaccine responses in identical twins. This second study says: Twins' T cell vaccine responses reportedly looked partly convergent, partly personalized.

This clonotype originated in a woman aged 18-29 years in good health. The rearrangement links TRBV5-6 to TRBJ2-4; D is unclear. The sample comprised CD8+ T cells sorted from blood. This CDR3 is CATSDSKNIQYF. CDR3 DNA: TGTGCCACCTCAGACTCCAAAAACATTCAGTACTTC.